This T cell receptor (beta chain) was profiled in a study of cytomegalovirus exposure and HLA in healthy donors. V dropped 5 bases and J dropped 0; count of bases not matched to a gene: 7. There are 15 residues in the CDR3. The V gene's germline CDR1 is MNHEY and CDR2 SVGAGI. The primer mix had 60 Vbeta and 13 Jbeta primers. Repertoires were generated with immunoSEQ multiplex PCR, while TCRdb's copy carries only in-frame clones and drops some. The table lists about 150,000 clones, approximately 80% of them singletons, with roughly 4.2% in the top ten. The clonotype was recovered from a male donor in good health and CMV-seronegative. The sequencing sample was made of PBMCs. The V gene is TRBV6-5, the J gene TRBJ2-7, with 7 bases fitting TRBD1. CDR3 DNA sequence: TGTGCCAGCAGTCCTAGTCGGACAGGCTCCTACGAGCAGTACTTC. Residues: CASSPSRTGSYEQYF.